This entry features one T cell receptor (beta chain) sequence. Its binding antigen is unknown. Base qualities were left out, and no much larger clone turns up one base away. This sample was included in a study of blood T cell repertoires in COVID-19 (dated by TCRdb to about 2020). With regard to the full study: Samples covering the acute and convalescent phases of COVID-19 were provided by collaborators in the United States, Italy and Spain. The samples were drawn from the first 160 participants of the ongoing ImmuneRACE study and from 1,254 subjects provided by 6 global collaborators. The repertoires were made available in a free public database intended to serve as a resource for research on the immune response to SARS-CoV-2. Where available, HLA class I and class II types were taken from metadata supplied by the sample provider and were not determined by assay-based typing. The material from the prospective study consisted of cDNA or gDNA derived from T cells, B-cell-depleted T cells, or PBMCs. Deeply sampled blood TCRbeta repertoires from subjects exposed to, actively infected with, or recovered from COVID-19 were included in the dataset. A de-identified subject ID, COVID-19 status, age in years and sex were almost always included in the sample metadata.

What the research found in general, with its limitations: How much clinical and demographic metadata was included differed by source and by participant, and the metadata was provided uncurated.

As encoded in the germline V gene, CDR1 is SGHRS while CDR2 is YFSETQ. The V end loses 4 bases and the J end loses 6 bases, and a stretch of 13 bases separates them. The CDR3 runs 13 residues from the cysteine to the phenylalanine. The entry retains the CDR3 DNA only, 39 bases that are in frame from base 1. TCRbeta CDR3 regions were amplified from genomic DNA using the immunoSEQ Assay, a bias-controlled multiplex PCR. On the study's bioinformatics: The number of nucleated cells in each sample was estimated by amplification of reference gene primers within the assay. Sequence reads were collapsed and filtered to measure the absolute abundance of every unique TCRbeta CDR3 rearrangement. For each sample, productive Simpson clonality was calculated as the square root of Simpson's diversity index over productive rearrangements. Drawn from immuneACCESS, this table holds only the in-frame rearrangements with V and J called that TCRdb kept. Clones are partly lost; checked studies trace under half to an unresolved V gene and leave the rest unexplained. The DNA gave D and trimming, while V, J and clone size come from that table. The sample profile shows fewer than 350,000 clones; more than 75% of them were found once. The top ten constitute over 8% of the sample.

Each collaborating institution followed its own protocols to collect whole blood in K2EDTA tubes. For TCRbeta analysis, collaborators shipped samples as frozen whole blood, isolated PBMCs, or DNA extracted from either of those sample types. The source is a man aged 40-55 years with active or convalescent COVID-19. In this chain, TRBV5-1 is recombined with TRBJ1-1; tentative D gene TRBD1, with 5 bases matching. The sequenced sample was peripheral blood. The DNA reads TGCGCCAGCAGCCCCAGGGAGGGATCTGAAGCTTTCTTT. This yields the protein CASSPREGSEAFF.